Listed below are T cell receptor beta chains from one sample, sequenced in a study of control samples from healthy donors and cancer patients. The repertoire was sequenced with immunoSEQ multiplex PCR; TCRdb's copy has only in-frame clones and lacks some. The sample holds 100,000 to 150,000 clones, roughly 94% seen once. The sample taken for sequencing was blood. The receptor source for this set is a man aged 25-45 years in good health. Each CDR3 is given with its conserved first and last residue. A D gene is named only where the DNA matches it firmly. Clone size is not always given. Where it is, it says once, few, many or a class for expanded clones.

D	J	size	V	DNA	CDR3
TRBD1	TRBJ2-1	NA	TRBV4-3	TGCGCCAGCAGCCAAGAAGCGGGGACAGGGTCCTACAATGAGCAGTTCTTC	CASSQEAGTGSYNEQFF
NA	TRBJ1-1	NA	TRBV5-6	TGTGCCAGCAGCTTGGAACCGAGCGGCACTGAAGCTTTCTTT	CASSLEPSGTEAFF
TRBD1	TRBJ2-7	NA	TRBV5-1	TGCGCCAGCAGCTTGGGCGACAGGGGCGAGCAGTACTTC	CASSLGDRGEQYF
NA	TRBJ1-1	NA	TRBV2	TGTGCCAGGACTCAAGGTCTGAACACTGAAGCTTTCTTT	CARTQGLNTEAFF
NA	TRBJ1-4	NA	TRBV7-8	TGTGCCAGCAGCTTAAATTCGAGGGATTTGGAGGGAAAACTGTTTTTT	CASSLNSRDLEGKLFF
NA	TRBJ2-7	NA	TRBV6-2/TRBV6-3	TGTGCCAGCAGTTACTCGAGGACCGTGGCAGACTCCTACGAGCAGTACTTC	CASSYSRTVADSYEQYF
NA	TRBJ2-3	NA	TRBV7-2	TGTGCCAGCAGCTTAGGTCAGGGAGATACGCAGTATTTT	CASSLGQGDTQYF
NA	TRBJ2-3	NA	TRBV11-2	TGTGCCAGCAGCTTAGGGATAGCAGTCGATACGCAGTATTTT	CASSLGIAVDTQYF
NA	TRBJ1-3	NA	TRBV15	TGTGCCACCAGCAGCTTACAGGGTAGTCGCTCTGGAAACACCATATATTTT	CATSSLQGSRSGNTIYF
NA	TRBJ2-1	NA	TRBV27	TGTGCCAGCAGTAGCGGGCTACCTCACAATGAGCAGTTCTTC	CASSSGLPHNEQFF
NA	TRBJ1-2	NA	TRBV7-2	TGTGCCAGCAGCTTGTCTGGGACGGCATATGGCTACACCTTC	CASSLSGTAYGYTF
TRBD2	TRBJ2-5	NA	TRBV10-3	TGTGCCACAACACCCGGACTAGCGGGGGAAGAGACCCAGTACTTC	CATTPGLAGEETQYF
TRBD1	TRBJ2-4	medium-sized	TRBV6-2/TRBV6-3	TGTGCCAGCAGCACGCACACAGGGGATGTGAACATTCAGTACTTC	CASSTHTGDVNIQYF
NA	TRBJ2-7	NA	TRBV3-1/TRBV3-2	TGTGCCAGCAGCCAAGATCCGTCAGAGAGCTCCTACGAGCAGTACTTC	CASSQDPSESSYEQYF
NA	TRBJ1-1	NA	TRBV19	TGTGCCAGTGGTATGAACTGGCGGACTGAAGCTTTCTTT	CASGMNWRTEAFF
TRBD1	TRBJ1-6	NA	TRBV10-3	TGTGCCATCACTCGGTCGACAGGGGTTTTCGTAAATTCACCCCTCCACTTT	CAITRSTGVFVNSPLHF
NA	TRBJ2-5	NA	TRBV4-1	TGCGCCAGCAGCCAAGAAGTATACGGGCTAGAGACCCAGTACTTC	CASSQEVYGLETQYF
NA	TRBJ1-2	NA	TRBV24-1	TGTGCCACCAGTGACCCGGGGAGGATAGGCTACACCTTC	CATSDPGRIGYTF
NA	TRBJ2-7	NA	TRBV11-2	TGTGCCAGCAGCTGGGACGGGATGAGCTCCTACGAGCAGTACTTC	CASSWDGMSSYEQYF
NA	TRBJ1-2	NA	TRBV5-1	TGCGCCAGCACCGGGGATTATGGCTACACCTTC	CASTGDYGYTF
TRBD1	TRBJ2-5	NA	TRBV7-9	TGTGCCAGCAGCTTAGGACCCGGGACAGGGGCGAGGGAGACCCAGTACTTC	CASSLGPGTGARETQYF
NA	TRBJ2-7	NA	TRBV4-1	TGCGCCAGCAGCCAAGATCCTGGGGTCGACGAGCAGTACTTC	CASSQDPGVDEQYF
NA	TRBJ1-5	NA	TRBV4-3	TGCGCCAGCAGCCAACACGACAGTTGGGATCAGCCCCAGCATTTT	CASSQHDSWDQPQHF
NA	TRBJ2-1	NA	TRBV13	TGTGCCAGCAGCTTAACGGGGACCGTCTACAATGAGCAGTTCTTC	CASSLTGTVYNEQFF
NA	TRBJ1-5	NA	TRBV2	TGTGCCAGCGGTGAACAGGGTTTGACCAATCAGCCCCAGCATTTT	CASGEQGLTNQPQHF
NA	TRBJ1-6	NA	TRBV28	TGTGCCAGCATACAGGGTGGCAATTCACCCCTCCACTTT	CASIQGGNSPLHF
NA	TRBJ2-5	NA	TRBV4-2	TGTGCCAGCAGCTCCGGCAGGGCCCAAGAGACCCAGTACTTC	CASSSGRAQETQYF
NA	TRBJ1-1	NA	TRBV11-2	TGTGCCAGCCGAGTGTATAGGGGCGGGGGCACTGAAGCTTTCTTT	CASRVYRGGGTEAFF
NA	TRBJ2-1	NA	TRBV7-8	TGTGCCAGCAGCTTGGACAGAGGCACCTACAATGAGCAGTTCTTC	CASSLDRGTYNEQFF
NA	TRBJ2-5	NA	TRBV5-5	TGTGCCAGCAGCCCTGGGGCGACCCAGTACTTC	CASSPGATQYF
NA	TRBJ1-5	NA	TRBV2	TGTGCCAGCAGTGCACCTTCAGGCAATCAGCCCCAGCATTTT	CASSAPSGNQPQHF
NA	TRBJ1-6	NA	TRBV7-2	TGTGCCAGCAGCTCGGATCCGAAATATAATTCACCCCTCCACTTT	CASSSDPKYNSPLHF
NA	TRBJ2-7	NA	TRBV12-3/TRBV12-4	TGTGCCATCTCTGGAGCAGAGTCCTACGAGCAGTACTTC	CAISGAESYEQYF
TRBD1	TRBJ2-5	NA	TRBV5-6	TGTGCCAGCAGCTTCGACACTGGGACAGGGGTTCAAGAGACCCAGTACTTC	CASSFDTGTGVQETQYF
TRBD2	TRBJ2-3	NA	TRBV4-1	TGCGCCAGCAGCCAAGTCCTAGCGGGGGGCCCAGATACGCAGTATTTT	CASSQVLAGGPDTQYF
NA	TRBJ1-5	NA	TRBV21-1	TGTGCCAGCAACCTCCGGCGCCAGCCCCAGCATTTT	CASNLRRQPQHF
NA	TRBJ2-1	once	TRBV4-1	TGCGCCAGCAGCCACCCTGTTTCATTATACAATGAGCAGTTCTTC	CASSHPVSLYNEQFF
NA	TRBJ1-5	NA	TRBV30	TGTGCCTGGAGTCCCGGGAATTATCAGCCCCAGCATTTT	CAWSPGNYQPQHF
NA	TRBJ1-1	NA	TRBV6-2/TRBV6-3	TGTGCCAGCAGTTCCCGACGTACTATCTTTGAAGCTTTCTTT	CASSSRRTIFEAFF
NA	TRBJ1-1	NA	TRBV28	TGTGCCAGCACCGTGGGCACAGCATACACTGAAGCTTTCTTT	CASTVGTAYTEAFF
NA	TRBJ2-1	NA	TRBV6-2/TRBV6-3	TGTGCCAGCAGTTCACTCCCAGGGGCGATCAATGAGCAGTTCTTC	CASSSLPGAINEQFF
TRBD1	TRBJ1-2	NA	TRBV6-1	TGTGCCAGCAGTGAAGGGACAGGTCCCGGGAGGTATGGCTACACCTTC	CASSEGTGPGRYGYTF
NA	TRBJ1-1	once	TRBV14	TGTGCCAGCAGCCAAGATTTAGGGGGGACTGAAGCTTTCTTT	CASSQDLGGTEAFF
TRBD1	TRBJ1-5	NA	TRBV27	TGTGCCAGCAGGTCCGGGACAGTTAGCAATCAGCCCCAGCATTTT	CASRSGTVSNQPQHF
TRBD1	TRBJ2-1	NA	TRBV5-1	TGCGCCAGCAGCTTCAGACAGGGTCGGAATGAGCAGTTCTTC	CASSFRQGRNEQFF
NA	TRBJ2-7	NA	TRBV14	TGTGCCAGCAGCGGAGGAGGGCGCGAGCAGTACTTC	CASSGGGREQYF
TRBD1	TRBJ1-2	NA	TRBV30	TGTGCCTGGTTCGACAGGGAAGACTATGGCTACACCTTC	CAWFDREDYGYTF
TRBD2	TRBJ2-5	once	TRBV6-2/TRBV6-3	TGTGCCAGCAGCTCAAAAAGGGCGGGGGGAGGCCAAGAGACCCAGTACTTC	CASSSKRAGGGQETQYF
NA	TRBJ2-5	NA	TRBV19	TGTGCCAGTACCTCGGGACCTCCCCGGGGTCTCCAAGAGACCCAGTACTTC	CASTSGPPRGLQETQYF
TRBD2	TRBJ2-1	NA	TRBV28	TGTGCCAGCAGTTGGGGGGGAGGGAGGCATGAGCAGTTCTTC	CASSWGGGRHEQFF
NA	TRBJ1-1	NA	TRBV5-4	TGTGCCAGCAGCTCACAGCCGATGAACACTGAAGCTTTCTTT	CASSSQPMNTEAFF
NA	TRBJ1-4	NA	TRBV28	TGTGCCAGCAGGACCGATTCACAGTCAACTAATGAAAAACTGTTTTTT	CASRTDSQSTNEKLFF
TRBD1	TRBJ1-4	NA	TRBV6-9	TGTGCCAGCAGCGATTTAGGGGGCTGTAATGAAAAACTGTTTTTT	CASSDLGGCNEKLFF
NA	TRBJ1-1	NA	TRBV28	TGTGCCAGCACTCTGCCGGGGAACACTGAAGCTTTCTTT	CASTLPGNTEAFF
NA	TRBJ1-2	NA	TRBV9	TGTGCCAGCAGCGGACTACGGACCATGGATGGCTACACCTTC	CASSGLRTMDGYTF
TRBD1	TRBJ1-4	NA	TRBV7-6	TGTGCCAGCAGCTTATCGCAGTGGGGACAGGGGAATGAAAAACTGTTTTTT	CASSLSQWGQGNEKLFF
TRBD1	TRBJ2-3	NA	TRBV6-4	TGTGCCAGCAGTGACTCGGGACAGGGGGCGGATACGCAGTATTTT	CASSDSGQGADTQYF
TRBD1	TRBJ1-4	NA	TRBV19	TGTGCCAGTAGACAGGGGAGGAATGAAAAACTGTTTTTT	CASRQGRNEKLFF
NA	TRBJ2-4	NA	TRBV29-1	TGCAGCGTTGAAGGGGCTGGGGCCAAAAACATTCAGTACTTC	CSVEGAGAKNIQYF